This T cell receptor beta chain was sequenced in a study of CXCR3-negative and CXCR3-positive naive CD8 T cells. Findings of the study overall: CXCR3-positive naive cells carried more hydrophobic TRB CDR3s than CXCR3-negative naive cells did.

Libraries of TRB cDNA were made by 5' RACE and carried UMIs. TCRdb reprocessed the 5' RACE reads; each CDR3 protein has one entry and no DNA is given. Reported are 4,000 to 6,000 distinct CDR3 sequences; the ten largest clones contain roughly 1.4%. Remarks on this clonotype: The antigen remains undetermined.

CDR1 and CDR2 (germline): MNHNY, SVGAGI (reference sequence). The CDR3 has 12 residues. Material: naive CXCR3+ CD8+ T cells from blood. The subset here: CD45RO-CCR7+CD27+CD95- naive CD8+ T cells expressing CXCR3 (TNR3+). The chain joins TRBV6-6 to TRBJ2-7. This clonotype originated in a human donor in good health. Some clones in this sample may be carry-over from other donors' samples. Here the CDR3 reads CASSAYVNEQYF.